Detailed here is one T cell receptor beta chain. No antigen is known for it. The CDR3 has 12 amino acids. CDR1 and CDR2 from the germline V gene are MNHNS and SASEGT. V dropped 7 bases and J dropped 4; count of bases not matched to a gene: 2. The sample comes from a study of PD-1 blockade in classical Hodgkin lymphoma. Study results and limitations: Why the repertoires differ is still unclear, perhaps disease activity or prior therapy. Baseline TCR diversity was reportedly lower in newly diagnosed patients than in healthy donors. It was reported as lower still in relapsed/refractory patients.

The patients all showed relapse after autologous stem cell transplantation, while their brentuximab vedotin exposure varied. TCRdb's table, derived via immunoSEQ multiplex PCR, lists solely in-frame clones and lacks some. The sample lists around 91,000 clones, 81% seen once, with 16% in the top ten. The TCR comes from a human donor with classical Hodgkin lymphoma. The genes are TRBV6-1 and TRBJ2-5; 8 nucleotides line up with TRBD2. Sample: peripheral blood mononuclear cells (PBMCs), taken before the second cycle of nivolumab. CDR3 protein: CASTAGGETQYF. For the CDR3, the DNA is TGTGCCAGCACGGCGGGAGGAGAGACCCAGTACTTC.